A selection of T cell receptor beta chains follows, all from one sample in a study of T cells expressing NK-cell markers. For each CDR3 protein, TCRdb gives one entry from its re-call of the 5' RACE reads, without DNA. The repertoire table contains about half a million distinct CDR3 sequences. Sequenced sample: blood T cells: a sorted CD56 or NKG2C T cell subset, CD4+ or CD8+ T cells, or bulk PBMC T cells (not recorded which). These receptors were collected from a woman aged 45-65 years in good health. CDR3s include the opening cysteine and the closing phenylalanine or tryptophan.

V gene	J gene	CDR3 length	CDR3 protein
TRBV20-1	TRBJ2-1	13	CSAKIGQGYEQFF
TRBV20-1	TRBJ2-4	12	CSATYDGNIQYF
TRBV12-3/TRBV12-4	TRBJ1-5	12	CASSPTGQPQHF
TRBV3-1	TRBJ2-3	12	CASSQSRDTQYF
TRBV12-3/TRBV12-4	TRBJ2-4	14	CASRNQGGKNIQYF
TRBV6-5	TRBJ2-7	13	CASGLNRLYEQYF
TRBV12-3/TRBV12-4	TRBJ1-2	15	CASSLDGIANYGYTF
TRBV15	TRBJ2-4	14	CATSFTIAKNIQYF
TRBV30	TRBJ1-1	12	CACHGGNTEAFF
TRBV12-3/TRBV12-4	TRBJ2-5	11	CASRVRETQYF
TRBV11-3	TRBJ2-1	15	CASSLPKVAYNEQFF
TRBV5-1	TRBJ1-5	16	CASSLLASGPNQPQHF
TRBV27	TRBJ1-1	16	CASSTVGLSWNTEAFF
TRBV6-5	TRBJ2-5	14	CASVRGKFQETQYF
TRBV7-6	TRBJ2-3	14	CASSPSELSVLAYF
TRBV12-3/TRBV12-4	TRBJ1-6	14	CASTTRQGYSPLHF
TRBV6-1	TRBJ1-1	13	CATPQGWNTEAFF
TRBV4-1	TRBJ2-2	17	CASSQPPGLGFTGELFF
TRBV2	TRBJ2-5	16	CASSLAGGRGEETQYF
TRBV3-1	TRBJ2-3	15	CASSQDQRSANTQYF
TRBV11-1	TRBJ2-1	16	CASSKRGAAERGPEFF
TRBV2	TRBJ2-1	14	CATTGQGNYNEQFF
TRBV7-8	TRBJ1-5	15	CASSRTGGTNQPQHF
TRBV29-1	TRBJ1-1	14	CSVEGRKRNTEAFF